The 21 T cell receptor beta chains presented below share a single source sample, sequenced in a study of cytomegalovirus exposure and HLA in healthy donors. The PCR ran on 60 Vbeta and 13 Jbeta primers. TCRdb's table, derived via immunoSEQ multiplex PCR, lists solely in-frame clones and lacks some. The sample records around 130,000 clones, over 6.5% being singletons. The sample taken for sequencing was PBMCs. These receptors came from a woman aged 40-49 years in good health and CMV-seropositive.

The rearrangement uses TRBV5-1 and TRBJ1-2; the match to TRBD1 covers 7 bases. The germline CDR1 and CDR2 sequences are SGHRS and YFSETQ. CDR3 size: 12 residues. With 7 bases clipped from V and 6 bases from J, the junction kept 6 bases outside the gene matches. The CDR3 sequence: CASAQGRHGYTF. CDR3 DNA sequence: TGCGCCAGCGCACAGGGGCGGCATGGCTACACCTTC. Together with reference TRBV5-1 and TRBJ1-2, the CDR3 gives the full variable domain: KAGVTQTPRYLIKTRGQQVTLSCSPISGHRSVSWYQQTPGQGLQFLFEYFSETQRNKGNFPGRFSGRQFSNSRSEMNVSTLELGDSALYLCASAQGRHGYTFGSGTRLTVV.

This clone was observed a few times. The chain joins TRBV29-1 to TRBJ1-2; the D gene is possibly TRBD1 (6 bases). Germline CDR1 and CDR2: SQVTM and ANQGSEA. V was shortened by 7 bases and J by 6 bases, with 18 bases between the two germline ends. The CDR3 extends over 13 amino acids. For the CDR3, the DNA is TGCAGCGCCGCGAGGACAGCCGTAAATGGCTACACCTTC. The encoded protein is CSAARTAVNGYTF.

This clone was detected a few times. This sequence joins TRBV28 and TRBJ1-2, with D hard to call. Germline CDR1 is MDHEN and CDR2 is SYDVKM. Deletions cut 3 bases from V and 7 bases from J, with 12 bases between. CDR3 length equals 13 residues. This chain's CDR3 is CASSFQRSGGYTF. The CDR3 DNA reads as TGTGCCAGCAGTTTTCAAAGATCGGGTGGCTACACCTTC.

This clone was seen more than once but under ten times. The DNA for the CDR3 is TGTGCCAGCAGTGAGACTAGCGGGGGGCCAGATACGCAGTATTTT. This gives the protein CASSETSGGPDTQYF. V and J are TRBV6-1 and TRBJ2-3; 13 bases fit TRBD2. Unmatched junction bases numbered 1, after V lost 3 bases and J lost 4 bases. CDR1 MNHNS and CDR2 SASEGT come from the germline V gene. This CDR3 is 15 amino acids long.

The chain combines TRBV7-6 with TRBJ1-2; tentative D call: TRBD1 (5 bases). The V gene lost 5 bases and the J gene lost 8 bases, with 24 bases spanning the gap. The germline gives CDR1 SGHVS, CDR2 FNYEAQ. The CDR3 sequence is 16 residues long. The CDR3 DNA sequence: TGTGCCAGCAGCCAATCGATTAGGGACCCCACTAGCGGCTACACCTTC. The encoded protein is CASSQSIRDPTSGYTF.

This chain joins TRBV9 and TRBJ2-4; no clear D gene. Trimming took 3 bases from V and 9 from J, leaving 13 bases between them. CDR1 SGDLS and CDR2 YYNGEE come from the germline V gene. CDR3 length: 13 amino acids. The CDR3 loop is CASSALFHGIQYF. CDR3 bases: TGTGCCAGCAGCGCCCTATTTCACGGCATTCAGTACTTC.

Only a few counts were recorded for this clone. The V call is TRBV30, the J call TRBJ2-7; 9 nucleotides align to TRBD1. The trim removed 5 bases at V and 5 bases at J, leaving 10 bases unmatched. Germline assignment: CDR1 GTSNPN and CDR2 SVGIG (reference sequence). The CDR3 has 14 amino acids. The CDR3 is CAWDTGTGFDEQYF. The CDR3 DNA reads as TGTGCCTGGGACACCGGGACAGGGTTCGACGAGCAGTACTTC.

The chain couples TRBV5-1 to TRBJ2-7; D gene ambiguous. The germline gives CDR1 SGHRS, CDR2 YFSETQ. The CDR3 has 15 amino acids. Trimming took 2 bases from V and 0 from J, leaving 12 bases between them. The CDR3 DNA reads as TGCGCCAGCAGCTTTTCCTCGGAGAGCTCCTACGAGCAGTACTTC. Its translation: CASSFSSESSYEQYF.

The V call is TRBV10-3, the J call TRBJ1-1, with D perhaps matching TRBD1 (5 bases). The V end was cut by 10 bases, the J end by 5 bases, with 17 bases between. The CDR3 runs 13 residues. Germline V gene lookup returns CDR1 ENHRY and CDR2 SYGVKD. The CDR3 sequence: CATTGEVATEAFF. The DNA for the CDR3 is TGTGCCACGACGGGGGAAGTTGCAACTGAAGCTTTCTTT.

This clone appeared a few times. The gene calls are TRBV6-1 and TRBJ1-1; tentative D call: TRBD1 (5 bases). The ends were cut back, 3 bases at V and 1 base at J, with 9 bases in the middle. The CDR3 is made up of 14 amino acids. Germline lookup yields CDR1 MNHNS and CDR2 SASEGT. The DNA for the CDR3 is TGTGCCAGCAGTGATAATCAGGGGAACACTGAAGCTTTCTTT. As protein: CASSDNQGNTEAFF.

This clone was seen a handful of times. The rearrangement uses TRBV5-1 and TRBJ1-2; D unclear. The CDR3 is made up of 14 amino acids. Trimming stripped 0 bases from V and 0 bases from J, with 6 bases between. In germline, CDR1 is SGHRS, CDR2 YFSETQ. This CDR3 reads CASSLGGANYGYTF. The CDR3 DNA reads as TGCGCCAGCAGCTTGGGGGGAGCTAACTATGGCTACACCTTC.

In DNA form, the CDR3 reads TGCGCCAGCAGCTCGCGCCGCTTACAGGGGCTGGCTAATGAAAAACTGTTTTTT. This encodes CASSSRRLQGLANEKLFF. The chain links TRBV5-1 to TRBJ1-4, with 7 bases matching TRBD1. J lost 3 bases, V lost 3 bases, and 14 bases had no gene match. Per the germline V gene, CDR1 is SGHRS and CDR2 is YFSETQ. This CDR3 spans 18 amino acids.

This clone showed up just a few times. This rearrangement joins TRBV18 to TRBJ2-7, with 10 bases fitting TRBD2. This CDR3 has 15 amino acids. The junction had 10 bases not matched to a gene; V was cut back by 6 bases and J by 5 bases. Germline CDR1 is KGHSH and CDR2 is LQKENI. CDR3 protein: CASSPELAGVNEQYF. CDR3 nucleotides: TGTGCCAGCTCCCCGGAGCTAGCGGGGGTTAACGAGCAGTACTTC.

The gene calls are TRBV5-1 and TRBJ1-1; perhaps TRBD1 as D (6 bases). The V and J ends lost 4 bases and 2 bases respectively, with 12 bases between them. The CDR3 runs 14 residues. The germline gives CDR1 SGHRS, CDR2 YFSETQ. CDR3 in DNA: TGCGCCAGCAGCGCCCAACAGGGAAACACTGAAGCTTTCTTT. Protein sequence: CASSAQQGNTEAFF.

This clone was detected a few times. V usage is TRBV5-1 and J usage is TRBJ1-4; 10 bases agree with TRBD1. Germline values: CDR1 SGHRS, CDR2 YFSETQ. Losses at the gene ends were 1 base for V and 8 bases for J; bases not matched to a gene: 5. The CDR3 spans 15 residues. The CDR3 sequence: CASSLQGQGIEKLFF. CDR3 nucleotides: TGCGCCAGCAGCTTGCAGGGACAGGGGATAGAAAAACTGTTTTTT.

The chain combines TRBV10-3 with TRBJ1-1, with D perhaps matching TRBD1 (6 bases). Germline loops: CDR1 ENHRY, CDR2 SYGVKD. V was cut by 7 bases and J by 1 base, with 10 bases left in between. The CDR3 is made up of 13 amino acids. CDR3 in DNA: TGTGCCATCAAAAAACAGGGGAACACTGAAGCTTTCTTT. It yields the protein CAIKKQGNTEAFF.

The gene calls are TRBV29-1 and TRBJ2-1; 10 bases map to TRBD1. Trimming at V came to 8 bases and at J to 2 bases, leaving 15 bases not matched to a gene. The CDR3 runs to 17 residues. In germline, CDR1 is SQVTM, CDR2 ANQGSEA. CDR3 nucleotide sequence: TGCAGCATGACGGGACAGGGGCGACTTCTAGCCTACAATGAGCAGTTCTTC. Protein product: CSMTGQGRLLAYNEQFF.

The chain couples TRBV10-2 to TRBJ2-7; a possible D gene is TRBD2 (5 bases). Between the trimmed V and J ends, which lost 7 bases and 2 bases, there was a span of 12 bases. This CDR3 region has 13 residues. Germline CDR1 and CDR2: WSHSY and SAAADI. In DNA form, the CDR3 reads TGCGCCAGCATCGAAACCGGGGCCTACGAGCAGTACTTC. Its protein product is CASIETGAYEQYF.

This clone has just a few counts. The rearrangement joins TRBV7-2 to TRBJ2-5, with TRBD2 matching over 11 bases. Germline V gives CDR1 SGHTA, CDR2 FQGNSA. Trimming took 6 bases from V and 7 from J; bases not matched to a gene: 10. This CDR3 comprises 15 residues. In nucleotides, the CDR3 is TGTGCCAGCAGGCTAGCGGGGGGACAGATGGGGACCCAGTACTTC. Its protein is CASRLAGGQMGTQYF.

This clone was observed a handful of times. Here the CDR3 reads CASSLISASGGAGELFF. Written as DNA, the CDR3 is TGTGCCAGTAGTCTAATCAGCGCTAGCGGGGGGGCCGGGGAGCTGTTTTTT. The rearrangement joins TRBV19 to TRBJ2-2, with 12 positions matching TRBD2. The CDR3 is 17 amino acids. Germline V lookup: CDR1 LNHDA, CDR2 SQIVND (reference sequence). V shed 5 bases and J 6 bases; nucleotides not matched to a gene: 10.

The gene calls are TRBV5-1 and TRBJ1-1; D unresolved. CDR1 is SGHRS and CDR2 is YFSETQ in the germline V gene. CDR3 length: 14 residues. The ends were cut back, 0 bases at V and 1 base at J, with 7 bases in the middle. The CDR3 loop reads CASSLATGNTEAFF. The DNA of the CDR3 is TGCGCCAGCAGCTTGGCCACCGGGAACACTGAAGCTTTCTTT.